Described below is a single T cell receptor (beta chain) sequence and its context. Its antigen remains undetermined. No qualities accompany the bases; no much larger clone lies one base away. The sample's time point label, in plain terms: after dendritic cell vaccination, including at tumor progression/relapse. Selection of patients required sufficient residual fresh-frozen tumor tissue and over two years of available survival data. Although molecular status otherwise differed among the glioblastoma patients, no patient had an isocitrate dehydrogenase mutation. PBMC were collected before vaccination, two weeks after the third vaccination, and at tumor progression if progression occurred. The Qiagen DNeasy Blood extraction Kit was used to extract genomic DNA. TCRB CDR3 regions were amplified from approximately 2 ug genomic DNA, or all available DNA if less, using the immunoSEQ assay. For multiplex PCR, 60 forward primers for TCR V beta segments and 13 reverse primers for J beta segments were used. Synthetic control templates were spiked into each sample at limiting dilution to estimate reads per starting template. Reads of 87 bp were generated by sequencing on the Illumina HiSeq System. As for the original processing: PCR and sequencing errors were removed by a nearest neighbor algorithm that merged closely related sequences. TCR overlap was measured as the percentage of unique tumor TCR beta sequences that were also present in the peripheral blood of the same patient. TCRdb limited this immuneACCESS table to in-frame rearrangements with V and J called. A share of clones is missing; checked studies link under half to unresolved V genes, and the rest is unexplained. Clone size and V and J calls were adopted from that table, with D and trimming inferred from the DNA. The sample table contains 98,000 or so clones; only one count was recorded for approximately 80% of them. 5% to 7% of the sample is in the top ten clones.

Looking up the germline V gene yields CDR1 KGHSH and CDR2 LQKENI. Measured from the cysteine to the phenylalanine, the CDR3 is 19 residues long. Just CDR3 DNA is preserved here, 57 bases in frame from base 1. V is clipped by 3 bases and J by 3 bases, and the sequence between their germline boundaries is 27 bases long. The source of the sample is a study of glioma-infiltrating T cells after dendritic cell vaccination (dated by TCRdb to the mid-2010s). Study-wide context: Of the 15 glioblastoma patients in the cohort, all drawn from Phase I and II dendritic cell vaccination trials, 9 were newly diagnosed and 6 had recurrent disease. TCR sequencing metrics, including TIL content and tumor-blood repertoire overlap, were correlated with survival after dendritic cell vaccination. Patients received three intradermal dendritic cell vaccine injections at biweekly intervals in the arm below the axilla. In glioblastoma patients vaccinated with dendritic cells, deep sequencing of TCR beta CDR3 regions served to measure tumor-infiltrating lymphocyte content and to compare repertoires between tumor and blood. Between about 2002 and 2012, patients were given autologous tumor lysate-pulsed dendritic cell vaccination. The vaccine consisted of monocyte-derived dendritic cells cultured less than nine days with IL-4 and GM-CSF, then pulsed overnight with autologous tumor lysate.

Overall study outcomes, separate from this receptor: The response model built on TCR overlap across three groups was characterized as speculative, with prospective validation still needed. No direct relationship between TCR clonality and survival was found, suggesting a diverse polyclonal response may matter. The cohort was small and heterogeneous, only a few patients had full blood and tumor sets, and even fewer had initial-recurrent tumor pairs. Higher estimated pretreatment TIL content predicted longer time to progression and overall survival after dendritic cell vaccination.

This specimen was blood, taken after dendritic cell vaccination. This sequence uses TRBV18 and TRBJ2-7; no confident D gene assignment can be made. This sequence was found in a human donor with glioblastoma. The nucleotide sequence reads as follows: TGTGCCAGCTCACCCTCGAGCTCACCTATGCCCCCCGGTTTCTACGAGCAGTACTTC. Translated, this is CASSPSSSPMPPGFYEQYF.